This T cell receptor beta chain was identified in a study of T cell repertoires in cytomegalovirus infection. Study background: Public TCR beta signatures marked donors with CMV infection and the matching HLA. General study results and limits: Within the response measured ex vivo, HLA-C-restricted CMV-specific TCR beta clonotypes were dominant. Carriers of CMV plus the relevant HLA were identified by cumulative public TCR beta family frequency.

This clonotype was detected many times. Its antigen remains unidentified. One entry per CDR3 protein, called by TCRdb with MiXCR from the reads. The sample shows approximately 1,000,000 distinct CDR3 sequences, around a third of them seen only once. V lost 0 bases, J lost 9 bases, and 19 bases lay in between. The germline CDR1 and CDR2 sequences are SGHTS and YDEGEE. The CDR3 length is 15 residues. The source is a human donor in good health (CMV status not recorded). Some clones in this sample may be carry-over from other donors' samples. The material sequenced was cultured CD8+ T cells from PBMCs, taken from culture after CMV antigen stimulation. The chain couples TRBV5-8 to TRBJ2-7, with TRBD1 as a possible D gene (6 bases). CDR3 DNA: TGTGCCAGCAGCTTGGGATCTAACAGGGATCGTGGGCAGTACGTC. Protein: CASSLGSNRDRGQYV.